This TCR beta chain was observed in a study of shared clonotypes between healthy human individuals. TCRdb's copy holds only in-frame clones and misses some; the assay was immunoSEQ multiplex PCR. The sample includes roughly 2 million clones, around 96% seen only once; the top ten take 0.9% to 1.3%. Notes on the study in general: Collection of samples was limited to blood; tissue repertoires likely differ. Clonotypes shared by all four donors outscored non-shared clonotypes in generation probability. Sorted-subset sequencing was shown by rarefaction to be incomplete despite large depth.

Germline loops: CDR1 SEHNR, CDR2 FQNEAQ (reference sequence). V was pared by 5 bases and J by 4 bases, with 9 bases between. The CDR3 is 12 amino acids. Naive CD8 cells were CD45RO-negative, positively selected for CCR7, excluding terminally differentiated effector memory CD45RA+ cells. This clone was picked up one time. Its cognate antigen is unknown. The sequenced sample was naive CD8+ T cells sorted from blood. The rearrangement joins TRBV7-9 to TRBJ2-7; D is undetermined. The sequence was collected from a man aged 18 to 29 in good health. The CDR3 protein is CASSQAGYEQYF. The CDR3 DNA follows: TGTGCCAGCAGCCAGGCCGGTTACGAGCAGTACTTC.